This T cell receptor beta chain was obtained from a study of shared clonotypes between healthy human individuals. Points from the study as a whole: Sample collection involved blood only; tissue repertoires are likely different. Among four donors, roughly 5% of naive CD4 clonotypes were found in common.

This clone was seen once. Antigen: not known. Trimming shortened V by 5 bases and J by 6 bases, and 13 bases separated the two germline ends. The CDR3 loop spans 14 amino acids. Germline values: CDR1 SGHTA, CDR2 FQGTGA. The method was immunoSEQ multiplex PCR; TCRdb's version includes in-frame clones alone and lacks a portion of them. Of over 2 million clones listed, under 95% were seen once; the top ten hold roughly 0.34%. The source is a man between 18 and 29 years old in good health. Some clones in this sample may be carry-over from other donors' samples. This chain links TRBV7-3 with TRBJ2-2; D is unresolved. Specimen: naive CD4+ T cells from PBMCs. As for subset: CD45RA+ positively selected. The CDR3 sequence: CASSPTREAGELFF. CDR3 coding DNA: TGTGCCAGCAGCCCCACCCGCGAGGCCGGGGAGCTGTTTTTT.